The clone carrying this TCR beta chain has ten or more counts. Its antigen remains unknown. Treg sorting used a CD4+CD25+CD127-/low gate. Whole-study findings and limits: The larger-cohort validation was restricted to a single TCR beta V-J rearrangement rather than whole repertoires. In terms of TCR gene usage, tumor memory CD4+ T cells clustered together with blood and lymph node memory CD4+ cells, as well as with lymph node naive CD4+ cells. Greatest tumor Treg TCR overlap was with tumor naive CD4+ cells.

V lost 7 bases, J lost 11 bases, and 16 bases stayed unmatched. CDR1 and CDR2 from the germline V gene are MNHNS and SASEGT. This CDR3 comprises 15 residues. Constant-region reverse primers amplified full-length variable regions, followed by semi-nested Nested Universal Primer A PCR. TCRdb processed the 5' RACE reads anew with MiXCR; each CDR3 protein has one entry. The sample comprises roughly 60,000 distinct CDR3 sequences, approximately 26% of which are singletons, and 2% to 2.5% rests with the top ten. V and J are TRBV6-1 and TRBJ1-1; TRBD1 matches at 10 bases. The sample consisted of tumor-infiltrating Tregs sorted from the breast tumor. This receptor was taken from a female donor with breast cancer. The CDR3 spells CASTYEVGQGRRAFF. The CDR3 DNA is TGTGCCAGCACCTACGAGGTGGGACAGGGGCGGAGGGCTTTCTTT.